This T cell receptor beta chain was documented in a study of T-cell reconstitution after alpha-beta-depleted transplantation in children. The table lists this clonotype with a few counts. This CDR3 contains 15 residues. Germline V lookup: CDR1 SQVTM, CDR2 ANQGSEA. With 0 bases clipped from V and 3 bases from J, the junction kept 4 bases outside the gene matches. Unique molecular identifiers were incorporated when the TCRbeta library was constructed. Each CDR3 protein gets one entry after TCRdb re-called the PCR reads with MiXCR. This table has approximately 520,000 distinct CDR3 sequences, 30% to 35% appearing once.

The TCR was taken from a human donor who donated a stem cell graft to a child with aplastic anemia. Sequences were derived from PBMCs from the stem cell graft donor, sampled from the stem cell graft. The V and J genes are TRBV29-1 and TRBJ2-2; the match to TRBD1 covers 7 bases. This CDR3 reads CSVEDRQGDTGELFF. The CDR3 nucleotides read TGCAGCGTTGAAGACAGACAGGGTGACACCGGGGAGCTGTTTTTT.